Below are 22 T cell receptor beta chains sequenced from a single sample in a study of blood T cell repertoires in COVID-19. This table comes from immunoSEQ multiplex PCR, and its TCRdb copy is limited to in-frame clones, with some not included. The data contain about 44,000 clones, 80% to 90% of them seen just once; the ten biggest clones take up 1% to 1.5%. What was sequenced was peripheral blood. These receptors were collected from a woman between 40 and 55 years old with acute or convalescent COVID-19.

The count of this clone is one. In DNA, the CDR3 is TGTGCCAGCAGTAGAACAGGGTCGTCCCAGCCCCAGCATTTT. Protein product: CASSRTGSSQPQHF. The chain links TRBV28 to TRBJ1-5; D is perhaps TRBD1 (6 bases). The CDR3 totals 14 residues. Per germline, CDR1 MDHEN and CDR2 SYDVKM. The V gene lost 5 bases and the J gene lost 7 bases, with 15 bases spanning the gap.

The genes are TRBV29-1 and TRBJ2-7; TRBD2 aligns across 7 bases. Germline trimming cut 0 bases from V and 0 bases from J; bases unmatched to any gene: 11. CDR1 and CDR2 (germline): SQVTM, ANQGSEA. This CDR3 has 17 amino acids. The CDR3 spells CSVEDRGAGVGSYEQYF. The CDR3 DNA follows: TGCAGCGTTGAAGATCGAGGCGCGGGAGTAGGCTCCTACGAGCAGTACTTC.

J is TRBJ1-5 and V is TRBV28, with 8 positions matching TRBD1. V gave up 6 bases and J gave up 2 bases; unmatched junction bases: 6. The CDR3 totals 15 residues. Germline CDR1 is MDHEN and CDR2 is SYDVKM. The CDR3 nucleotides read TGTGCCAGCAGCACGGACAGGGAGCGCAATCAGCCCCAGCATTTT. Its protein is CASSTDRERNQPQHF.

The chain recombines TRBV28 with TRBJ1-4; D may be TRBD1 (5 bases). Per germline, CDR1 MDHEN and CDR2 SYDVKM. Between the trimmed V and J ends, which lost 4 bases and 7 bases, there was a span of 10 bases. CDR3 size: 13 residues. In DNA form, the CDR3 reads TGTGCCAGCAGTTACACCAGGGCTGAAAAACTGTTTTTT. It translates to CASSYTRAEKLFF.

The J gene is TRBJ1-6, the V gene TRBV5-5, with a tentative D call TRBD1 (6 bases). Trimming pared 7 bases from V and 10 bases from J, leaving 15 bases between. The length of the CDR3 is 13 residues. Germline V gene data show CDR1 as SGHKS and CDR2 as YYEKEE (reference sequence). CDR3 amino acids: CASLRTGLSPLHF. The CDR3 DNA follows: TGTGCCAGCTTACGTACAGGGCTCTCACCCCTCCACTTT.

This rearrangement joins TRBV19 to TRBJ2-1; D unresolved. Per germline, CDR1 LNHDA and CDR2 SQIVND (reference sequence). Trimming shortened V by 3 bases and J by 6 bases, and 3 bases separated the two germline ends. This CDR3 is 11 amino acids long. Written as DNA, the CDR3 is TGTGCCAGTAGTATCAGCAATGAGCAGTTCTTC. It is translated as CASSISNEQFF.

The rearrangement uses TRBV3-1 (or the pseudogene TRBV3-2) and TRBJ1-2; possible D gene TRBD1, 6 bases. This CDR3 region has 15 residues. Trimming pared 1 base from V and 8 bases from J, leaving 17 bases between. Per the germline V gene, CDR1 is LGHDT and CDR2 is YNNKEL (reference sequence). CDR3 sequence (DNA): TGTGCCAGCAGCCAAGGCCTTTTTCCAGGGGCCGGCTACACCTTC. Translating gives CASSQGLFPGAGYTF.

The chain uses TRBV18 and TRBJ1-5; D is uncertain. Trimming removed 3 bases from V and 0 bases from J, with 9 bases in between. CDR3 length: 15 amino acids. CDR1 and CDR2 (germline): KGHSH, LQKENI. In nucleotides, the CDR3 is TGTGCCAGCTCACCTGATGGGCCTAGCAATCAGCCCCAGCATTTT. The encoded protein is CASSPDGPSNQPQHF.

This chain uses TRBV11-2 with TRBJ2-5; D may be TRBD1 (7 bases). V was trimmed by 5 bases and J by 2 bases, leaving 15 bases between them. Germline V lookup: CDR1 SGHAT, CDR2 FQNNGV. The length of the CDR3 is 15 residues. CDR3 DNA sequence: TGTGCCAGCAGCCTAGGCGGGACAGTACAAGAGACCCAGTACTTC. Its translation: CASSLGGTVQETQYF.

The CDR3 coding sequence is TGTGCCTCGAGGCATGAGCAGTTCTTC. Translated, it gives CASRHEQFF. The chain joins TRBV12-3 or TRBV12-4 to TRBJ2-1, with D unclear. V lost 11 bases to trimming and J lost 8 bases, with 7 bases between them. The CDR3 is 9 residues long.

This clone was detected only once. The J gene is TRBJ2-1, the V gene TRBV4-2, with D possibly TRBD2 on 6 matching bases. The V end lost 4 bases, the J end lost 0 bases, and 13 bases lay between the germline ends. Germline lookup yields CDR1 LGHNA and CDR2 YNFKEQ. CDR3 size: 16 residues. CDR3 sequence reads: CASSLGDSSSYNEQFF. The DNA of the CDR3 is TGTGCCAGCAGCCTAGGGGACTCGAGCTCCTACAATGAGCAGTTCTTC.

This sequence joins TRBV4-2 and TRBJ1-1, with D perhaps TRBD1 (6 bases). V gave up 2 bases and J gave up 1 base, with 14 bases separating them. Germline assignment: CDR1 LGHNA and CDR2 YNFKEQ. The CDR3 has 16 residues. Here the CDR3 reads CASSQLVQGQNTEAFF. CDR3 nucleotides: TGTGCCAGCAGCCAATTGGTCCAGGGACAGAACACTGAAGCTTTCTTT.

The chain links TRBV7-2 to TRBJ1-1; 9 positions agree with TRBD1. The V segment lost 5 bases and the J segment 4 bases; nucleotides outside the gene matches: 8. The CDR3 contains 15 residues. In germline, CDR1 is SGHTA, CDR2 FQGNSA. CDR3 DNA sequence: TGTGCCAGCAGCGCACAGGACAGGGGTGGCACTGAAGCTTTCTTT. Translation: CASSAQDRGGTEAFF.

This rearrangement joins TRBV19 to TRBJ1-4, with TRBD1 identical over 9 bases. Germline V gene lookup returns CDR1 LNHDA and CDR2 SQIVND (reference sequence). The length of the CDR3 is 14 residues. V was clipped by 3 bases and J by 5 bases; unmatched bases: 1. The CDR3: CASSIGTGNEKLFF. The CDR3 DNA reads TGTGCCAGTAGTATCGGGACAGGGAATGAAAAACTGTTTTTT.

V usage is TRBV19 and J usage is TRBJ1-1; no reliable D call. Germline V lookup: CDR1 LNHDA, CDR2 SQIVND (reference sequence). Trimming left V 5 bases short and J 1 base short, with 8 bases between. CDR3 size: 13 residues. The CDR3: CASSANKNTEAFF. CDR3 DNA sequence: TGTGCCAGTAGTGCGAATAAGAACACTGAAGCTTTCTTT. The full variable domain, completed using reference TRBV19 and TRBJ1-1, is DGGITQSPKYLFRKEGQNVTLSCEQNLNHDAMYWYRQDPGQGLRLIYYSQIVNDFQKGDIAEGYSVSREKKESFPLTVTSAQKNPTAFYLCASSANKNTEAFFGQGTRLTVV.

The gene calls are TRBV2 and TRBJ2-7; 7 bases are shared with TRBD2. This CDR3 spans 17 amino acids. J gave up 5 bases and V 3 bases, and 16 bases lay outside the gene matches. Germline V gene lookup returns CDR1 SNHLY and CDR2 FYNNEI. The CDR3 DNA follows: TGTGCCAGCAGTGACTTTCGGGCGGGAGTAGCGTGGCACGAGCAGTACTTC. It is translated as CASSDFRAGVAWHEQYF.

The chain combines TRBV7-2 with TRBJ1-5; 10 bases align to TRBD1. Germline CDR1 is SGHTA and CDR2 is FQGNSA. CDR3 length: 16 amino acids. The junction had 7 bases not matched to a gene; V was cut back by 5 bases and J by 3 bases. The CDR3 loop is CASSLDRGAPNQPQHF. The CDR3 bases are TGTGCCAGCAGCCTGGACAGGGGGGCCCCCAATCAGCCCCAGCATTTT.

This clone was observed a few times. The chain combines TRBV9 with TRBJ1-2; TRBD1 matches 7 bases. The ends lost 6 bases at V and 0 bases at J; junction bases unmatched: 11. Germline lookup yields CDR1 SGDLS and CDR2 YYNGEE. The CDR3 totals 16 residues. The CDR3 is CASNQGESRTNYGYTF. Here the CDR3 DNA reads TGTGCCAGCAACCAGGGGGAGTCCCGAACTAACTATGGCTACACCTTC.

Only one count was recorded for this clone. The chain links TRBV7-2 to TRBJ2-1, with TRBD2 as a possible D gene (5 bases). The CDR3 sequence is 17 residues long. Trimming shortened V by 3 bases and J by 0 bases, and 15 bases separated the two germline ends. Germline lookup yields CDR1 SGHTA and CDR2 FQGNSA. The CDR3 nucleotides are TGTGCCAGCAGCTTTGTAGCGATAAGTAGCTCCTACAATGAGCAGTTCTTC. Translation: CASSFVAISSSYNEQFF.

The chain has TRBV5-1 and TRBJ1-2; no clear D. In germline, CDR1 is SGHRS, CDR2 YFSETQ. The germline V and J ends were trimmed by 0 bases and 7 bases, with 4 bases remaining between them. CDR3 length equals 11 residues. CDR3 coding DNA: TGCGCCAGCAGCTTGGGGCTTGGCTACACCTTC. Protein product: CASSLGLGYTF.

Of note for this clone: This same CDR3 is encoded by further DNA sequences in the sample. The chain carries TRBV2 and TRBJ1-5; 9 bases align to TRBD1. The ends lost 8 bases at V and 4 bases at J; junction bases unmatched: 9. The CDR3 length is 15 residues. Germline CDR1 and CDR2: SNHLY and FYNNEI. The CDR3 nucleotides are TGTGCCAGCCGGGAGGGACAGGGTGGGAATCAGCCCCAGCATTTT. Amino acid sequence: CASREGQGGNQPQHF.

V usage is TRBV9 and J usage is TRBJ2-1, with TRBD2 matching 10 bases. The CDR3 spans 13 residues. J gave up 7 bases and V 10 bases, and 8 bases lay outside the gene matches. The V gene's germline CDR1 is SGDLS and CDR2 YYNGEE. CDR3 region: CASGLAFGNEQFF. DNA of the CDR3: TGTGCCTCGGGACTAGCGTTTGGTAATGAGCAGTTCTTC.